This entry is about one TCR beta chain. Patients who underwent sequencing had shown CD8+CD57+ cell expansion by flow cytometry. The sample comes from a study of CD8+CD57+ T cells in acquired aplastic anemia. The germline CDR1 and CDR2 sequences are SGHTA and FQGNSA. The CDR3 length is 13 residues. Trimming stripped 5 bases from V and 5 bases from J, with 9 bases between. The use of genomic DNA as template underpinned the TCR beta VDJ and CDR3 profiling. TCRdb re-called the reads through MiXCR, storing one row per CDR3 protein. In the table there are 180,000 or so distinct CDR3 sequences, roughly half of which are singletons.

Sequenced: sorted CD4+, CD8+, or CD8+CD57+ T cells (not recorded which) from PBMCs. The chain is built from TRBV7-2 and TRBJ2-2, with D hard to call. The receptor was derived from a human donor with aplastic anemia. The CDR3 loop reads CASSLLLTGELFF. For the CDR3, the DNA is TGTGCCAGCAGCCTGTTACTGACCGGGGAGCTGTTTTTT. Looking up the rest from reference TRBV7-2 and TRBJ2-2 gives the full variable domain: GAGVSQSPSNKVTEKGKDVELRCDPISGHTALYWYRQSLGQGLEFLIYFQGNSAPDKSGLPSDRFSAERTGGSVSTLTIQRTQQEDSAVYLCASSLLLTGELFFGEGSRLTVL.